This note documents a single TCR beta chain sequence. The antigen remains unidentified. Library preparation (for TCRbeta) was performed with unique molecular identifiers. TCRdb used MiXCR to reprocess the PCR reads, holding one entry per CDR3 protein. Among 500,000 to 650,000 distinct CDR3 sequences listed, 10% to 15% were seen once. This entry belongs to a study of T-cell reconstitution after alpha-beta-depleted transplantation in children. Study-wide findings and caveats: T-cell counts and diversity were attributed mostly to newly produced T cells one year after transplant. At day 60, the high TCRbeta diversity found in some patients originated from recipient T cells and thymic progenitors that had survived. Alpha-beta T cells about two months after transplant reportedly derived from several hundred expanded graft clones.

In germline, CDR1 is DFQATT, CDR2 SNEGSKA (reference sequence). The CDR3 length is 13 residues. Deletions cut 1 base from V and 6 bases from J, with 10 bases between. The V call is TRBV20-1, the J call TRBJ1-5, with a possible D match to TRBD1 (6 bases). The specimen comprised PBMCs, mostly from graft donor cells, sampled 360 days after TCRalphabeta/CD19-depleted stem cell transplant. This TCR was sampled from a male patient between 5 and 17 years old who had a stem cell transplant for acute myeloid leukemia, so the T cells may come from the graft donor. The CDR3 coding sequence is TGCAGTGCTAGAGGTGGGGGCGGTCAGCCCCAGCATTTT. Amino acids: CSARGGGGQPQHF.